This T cell receptor (beta chain) was profiled in a study of CD8+ T cells in alopecia areata. Isolated RNA was reverse transcribed into cDNA used as the sequencing template. Repertoires were generated with immunoSEQ multiplex PCR, while TCRdb's copy carries only in-frame clones and drops some. The repertoire holds over 150,000 clones, with about three fifths as singletons. General observations from the study: On tofacitinib, scalp clonality and expanded CD8+ clones among top 100 fell significantly. Mice gave a clearer picture of TCR sharing than patients did, possibly for HLA-related reasons. Any link of baseline CD8+ expansion to response, resting on one nonresponder, remains uncertain.

As to this clone: Its antigen is still unknown.

Stated treatment: oral pan-JAK inhibitor, 5-10 mg twice daily. Collected material from alopecia areata patients comprised lesional scalp punch biopsies and peripheral blood. CDR3 size: 13 residues. V was cut by 0 bases and J by 3 bases, with 6 bases left in between. Germline-derived CDR1 and CDR2 are LNHNV and YYDKDF (reference sequence). The sequence was obtained from a human donor with alopecia areata. The starting material was CD4+ T cells sorted from blood, obtained at week 4, from a patient treated with tofacitinib. This rearrangement joins TRBV15 to TRBJ2-7; the D is unclear. CDR3 in DNA: TGTGCCACCAGCAGAGATCCCGACTACGAGCAGTACTTC. Translated: CATSRDPDYEQYF. The full variable domain, rest sourced from reference TRBV15 and TRBJ2-7, is DAMVIQNPRYQVTQFGKPVTLSCSQTLNHNVMYWYQQKSSQAPKLLFHYYDKDFNNEADTPDNFQSRRPNTSFCFLDIRSPGLGDTAMYLCATSRDPDYEQYFGPGTRLTVT.